The 24 T cell receptor beta chains presented below share a single source sample, sequenced in a study of molecular identifiers for immune sequencing clone quantification (dated 2018 in TCRdb). The method behind the library was PCR. The sequencer was a NextSeq 500. TCRdb applied fastp at Q25 and MiXCR to the public reads, then kept only in-frame beta chains. Every CDR3 protein is listed once, alongside the most common genes and DNA of its rows. This sample comprises about 98,000 distinct CDR3 sequences, about 32% of them detected only once. About 9.7% of the sample is held by the ten biggest clonotypes. The sequenced sample was naive CD8+ T cells from blood, with Jurkat cell RNA spiked in. The cell subset or site tag for this specimen amounts to: FACS-sorted CD8+CD4-CCR7+CD45RA+ naive T cells. The receptors were sampled from a human donor in good health. Some libraries in this study had Jurkat cell RNA spiked in.

This chain joins TRBV7-2 and TRBJ2-7, with TRBD2 matching over 13 bases. Germline lookup yields CDR1 SGHTA and CDR2 FQGNSA. This CDR3 contains 15 residues. V lost 5 bases and J lost 6; bases outside the gene matches: 7. CDR3 sequence reads: CASSRQTSGRFEQYF. The CDR3, as DNA: TGTGCCAGCAGCCGACAGACTAGCGGGAGGTTCGAGCAGTACTTC.

There are a few counts of this clonotype. The V call is TRBV12-3 or TRBV12-4, the J call TRBJ2-7; D gene ambiguous. The CDR3 length is 12 residues. V dropped 1 base and J dropped 11 bases, with 12 bases sitting between them. For the CDR3, the DNA is TGTGCCAGCAGTTTAGAGTTTGTGTTTAAGTACTTC. Translation: CASSLEFVFKYF.

The rearrangement links TRBV20-1 to TRBJ2-7; tentatively, D is TRBD1 (5 bases). In germline, CDR1 is DFQATT, CDR2 SNEGSKA (reference sequence). V shed 3 bases and J shed 1 base, with 13 bases lying between them. The CDR3 contains 14 residues. The CDR3 region is CSARPGRVSYEQYF. The CDR3 DNA reads TGCAGTGCTAGGCCGGGCAGGGTTTCCTACGAGCAGTACTTC.

The table lists this clonotype with many counts. The rearrangement joins TRBV20-1 to TRBJ2-3, with D perhaps TRBD1 (5 bases). Germline assignment: CDR1 DFQATT and CDR2 SNEGSKA (reference sequence). V lost 7 bases and J lost 2, with 19 bases in between. The length of the CDR3 is 15 residues. CDR3 residues: CSVMADSYFTDTQYF. DNA of the CDR3: TGCAGTGTCATGGCCGACAGCTATTTCACAGATACGCAGTATTTT.

This clonotype was observed at least ten times. This sequence joins TRBV20-1 and TRBJ2-3, with 9 bases fitting TRBD2. The CDR3 is 15 residues long. CDR1 and CDR2 (germline): DFQATT, SNEGSKA (reference sequence). The V segment lost 1 base and the J segment 1 base; nucleotides outside the gene matches: 3. The CDR3 nucleotides are TGCAGTGCTAGAGTGGCTAGCGGGGGCACAGATACGCAGTATTTT. Encoded protein: CSARVASGGTDTQYF.

This clonotype was seen only a few times. The chain uses TRBV28 and TRBJ2-7; 8 positions match TRBD2. Per the germline V gene, CDR1 is MDHEN and CDR2 is SYDVKM. Losses at the gene ends were 5 bases for V and 3 bases for J; bases not matched to a gene: 12. The CDR3 contains 16 residues. The CDR3 protein is CASSALTSGGFYEQYF. The CDR3 DNA is TGTGCCAGCAGTGCCCTAACTAGCGGCGGTTTCTACGAGCAGTACTTC.

This clonotype was seen a single time. A single base separates this from a much larger clone, so it may be a read error. The chain carries TRBV24-1 and TRBJ2-2; weak D call: TRBD1 (6 bases). The CDR3 extends over 15 amino acids. CDR1 is KGHDR and CDR2 is SFDVKD in the germline V gene. CDR3 DNA: TGTGCCGCCAGTGAAACAGGGATCCGAACCGGGGAGCTGTTTTTT. It specifies CAASETGIRTGELFF.

This clonotype has just one count. Mismatch with germline at one junction end may stem from a read error. This chain joins TRBV19 and TRBJ2-1; D might be TRBD2 (5 bases). The CDR3 runs 14 residues. Germline V gene lookup returns CDR1 LNHDA and CDR2 SQIVND (reference sequence). The CDR3 DNA follows: TGTGCCAGTTGTATAGTTCTAGCACGGAATGAGCAGTTCTTC. Protein product: CASCIVLARNEQFF.

In regard to this clonotype: Because the CDR3 is missing its conserved closing phenylalanine or tryptophan, this is likely a read error. The chain recombines TRBV20-1 with TRBJ2-3; D gene unclear. CDR1 and CDR2 (germline): DFQATT, SNEGSKA (reference sequence). The CDR3 contains 14 residues. Trimming stripped 0 bases from V and 5 bases from J, with 12 bases between. CDR3 region: CSARDRQVVDTQYI. The CDR3 nucleotides read TGCAGTGCTAGAGATCGGCAGGTAGTAGATACGCAGTATATT.

Concerning this clonotype itself: Sequence at one end of the junction differs from germline and may be a read error. The gene calls are TRBV6-2 or TRBV6-3 and TRBJ2-2; a possible D gene is TRBD2 (5 bases). Germline assignment: CDR1 MNHEY and CDR2 SVGEGT. The CDR3 covers 12 residues. The CDR3: CASSLGTGVLFF. The CDR3 nucleotides are TGTGCCAGCAGTTTAGGTACCGGGGTGCTGTTTTTT.

As concerns this clonotype: Its ends do not fully match the called genes, so a read error is possible. The V call is TRBV7-8, the J call TRBJ2-1; D remains unclear. The V gene's germline CDR1 is SGHVS and CDR2 FQNEAQ. The CDR3 extends over 13 amino acids. The DNA of the CDR3 is TGTGCCAGCGGCTTCCAGGATTCGGATGAGCAGTTCTTC. It codes for CASGFQDSDEQFF.

The table lists this clonotype with a few counts. The V gene is TRBV13, the J gene TRBJ1-5; D uncertain. This CDR3 comprises 14 residues. The V end was cut by 5 bases, the J end by 6 bases, with 14 bases between. The germline V gene encodes CDR1 PRHDT and CDR2 FYEKMQ (reference sequence). CDR3 DNA: TGTGCCAGCAGCCGGCGGGGTAGTAGTCAGCCCCAGCATTTT. Protein sequence: CASSRRGSSQPQHF.

This clonotype was observed a few times. J is TRBJ2-1 and V is TRBV6-2 or TRBV6-3, with D unresolved. V lost 2 bases and J 4 bases, leaving 3 bases between the germline ends. Germline V lookup: CDR1 MNHEY, CDR2 SVGEGT. The CDR3 runs to 12 residues. The CDR3 DNA reads as TGTGCCAGCAGTTACCCGTACAATGAGCAGTTCTTC. It translates to CASSYPYNEQFF.

This clonotype has a handful of counts. The CDR3 region has the DNA TGCAGCGTCGGACAGGACGTCTACGAGCAGTACTTC. It translates to CSVGQDVYEQYF. The chain carries TRBV29-1 and TRBJ2-7; 7 bases align to TRBD1. V was pared by 6 bases and J by 3 bases, with 5 bases of the junction left unmatched. CDR1 and CDR2 (germline): SQVTM, ANQGSEA. The CDR3 sequence is 12 residues long.

This clonotype came up many times. The chain couples TRBV5-6 to TRBJ2-5, with 12 bases fitting TRBD1. The germline V gene has CDR1 SGHDT and CDR2 YYEEEE. Losses at the gene ends were 6 bases for V and 5 bases for J; bases not matched to a gene: 14. CDR3 length: 17 residues. CDR3 nucleotide sequence: TGTGCCAGCACCTGGTTGGGACAGGGGGCGCTATTCGAGACCCAGTACTTC. As protein: CASTWLGQGALFETQYF.

This clonotype was counted a single time. This rearrangement joins TRBV20-1 to TRBJ2-2; D remains unclear. The CDR3 is 17 residues long. V lost 0 bases to trimming and J lost 0 bases, with 14 bases between them. CDR1 is DFQATT, CDR2 SNEGSKA, per germline (reference sequence). The CDR3 is CSARDQLATANTGELFF. As DNA, the CDR3 is TGCAGTGCTAGAGATCAACTGGCCACAGCGAACACCGGGGAGCTGTTTTTT.

The sample holds one count of this clonotype. A much larger clone sits a single nucleotide away, making a read error possible. The CDR3 does not end in the conserved phenylalanine or tryptophan, so this is likely a read error. The V call is TRBV4-1, the J call TRBJ1-1, with D perhaps TRBD1 (5 bases). The CDR3 consists of 15 residues. Germline V gene data show CDR1 as MGHRA and CDR2 as YSYEKL. V was cut by 2 bases and J by 5 bases, with 15 bases left in between. This chain's CDR3 is CASSQTYQGRTEAFI. The CDR3 region has the DNA TGCGCCAGCAGCCAAACTTACCAGGGAAGGACTGAAGCTTTCATT.

This clonotype occurred many times. This sequence joins TRBV23-1 and TRBJ2-3; D ambiguous. TRBV23-1 is an open reading frame, and its role is uncertain. The CDR3 runs 14 residues. V was trimmed by 3 bases and J by 0 bases, leaving 7 bases between them. The CDR3 here is CASSHGSSTDTQYF. CDR3 nucleotide sequence: TGCGCCAGCAGTCATGGGTCTAGCACAGATACGCAGTATTTT.

On this clonotype: A much bigger clone sits one base away, suggesting this may be a read error. The chain links TRBV9 to TRBJ2-3; a weak D match, TRBD2 (5 bases). This CDR3 has 16 residues. The germline gives CDR1 SGDLS, CDR2 YYNGEE. The CDR3 here is CAGSPTWLALTDTQYF. CDR3 DNA: TGTGCCGGCAGCCCCACGTGGCTAGCCCTCACAGATACGCAGTATTTT.

V is TRBV20-1 and J is TRBJ2-5; D ambiguous. Looked up from germline, CDR1 is DFQATT and CDR2 is SNEGSKA (reference sequence). Trimming removed 5 bases at V and 0 bases at J, with 13 bases between. The CDR3 is made up of 14 amino acids. As DNA, the CDR3 is TGCAGTGCTCACCACCAAGGGTACCAAGAGACCCAGTACTTC. Protein sequence: CSAHHQGYQETQYF.

The chain couples TRBV5-6 to TRBJ2-7; no clear D gene. This CDR3 is 15 amino acids long. Germline CDR1 SGHDT, CDR2 YYEEEE. The ends were cut back, 5 bases at V and 0 bases at J, with 15 bases in the middle. The CDR3 loop reads CASRAGRLSSYEQYF. The CDR3 nucleotides are TGTGCCAGCAGAGCCGGGCGCCTAAGCTCCTACGAGCAGTACTTC.

Points on this clonotype: An end of the junction differs from the germline gene, which may be a read error. This chain links TRBV20-1 with TRBJ1-1; TRBD1 might be the D (5 bases). CDR3 length equals 16 residues. In germline, CDR1 is DFQATT, CDR2 SNEGSKA (reference sequence). The CDR3 DNA sequence: TGCAGTGCTAGAGATGACCCGGGCCTCCTAGGGACTGAAACTTTCTTT. Translation: CSARDDPGLLGTETFF.

Only a few counts were recorded for this clonotype. The V call is TRBV12-3 or TRBV12-4, the J call TRBJ1-4; no reliable D call. CDR3 length: 13 amino acids. V was shortened by 2 bases and J by 7 bases, with 8 bases between the two germline ends. This chain's CDR3 is CASSLRIGEKLFF. CDR3 sequence (DNA): TGTGCCAGCAGTTTAAGAATCGGTGAAAAACTGTTTTTT.

This clonotype was detected only a few times. The chain carries TRBV9 and TRBJ2-3; D is possibly TRBD2 (6 bases). This CDR3 comprises 16 residues. CDR1 and CDR2 (germline): SGDLS, YYNGEE. The V end lost 0 bases, the J end lost 2 bases, and 13 bases lay between the germline ends. DNA for the CDR3: TGTGCCAGCAGCGTAGTGCCGGGAGTCGTCACAGATACGCAGTATTTT. Translating gives CASSVVPGVVTDTQYF.